The 5 T cell receptor beta chains listed next were all sequenced from one sample in a study of T cell changes during pregnancy in multiple sclerosis. Sequencing was performed with immunoSEQ multiplex PCR; in TCRdb, only in-frame clones are kept and a portion is missing. Of 35,000 to 55,000 clones in the sample, 85% to 95% were seen once. The sample was CD4+ T cells from peripheral blood mononuclear cells, taken in the third trimester of pregnancy. The source is a female donor with multiple sclerosis, enrolled in a pregnancy study.

The chain is built from TRBV11-2 and TRBJ2-5; D is possibly TRBD2 (5 bases). V was trimmed by 0 bases and J by 5 bases, leaving 10 bases between them. The CDR3 covers 14 residues. Germline V gene sequence: CDR1 SGHAT, CDR2 FQNNGV. The CDR3 spells CASSLDRAVETQYF. The CDR3 DNA sequence: TGTGCCAGCAGCTTAGATCGAGCGGTGGAGACCCAGTACTTC.

Of note for this clone: A junction end diverges from the germline sequence, so it may reflect a read error. The V and J genes are TRBV9 and TRBJ2-1, with 9 bases lining up with TRBD2. The germline CDR1 and CDR2 sequences are SGDLS and YYNGEE. The length of the CDR3 is 15 residues. Written as DNA, the CDR3 is TGTGTCAGCAGCGTAGTAGCGGGAGTGGGCAATGAGCAGTTCTTC. It specifies CVSSVVAGVGNEQFF.

This clone was seen only once. V gene TRBV7-2 combines with J gene TRBJ1-1; D is ambiguous. The germline V gene encodes CDR1 SGHTA and CDR2 FQGNSA. CDR3 size: 13 residues. V was clipped by 3 bases and J by 4 bases, with 9 bases between them. CDR3 amino acids: CASSFRRSTEAFF. In DNA form, the CDR3 reads TGTGCCAGCAGCTTTCGCCGGTCCACTGAAGCTTTCTTT. The full variable domain, completed using reference TRBV7-2 and TRBJ1-1, is GAGVSQSPSNKVTEKGKDVELRCDPISGHTALYWYRQSLGQGLEFLIYFQGNSAPDKSGLPSDRFSAERTGGSVSTLTIQRTQQEDSAVYLCASSFRRSTEAFFGQGTRLTVV.

The chain couples TRBV6-5 to TRBJ1-5, with D tentatively TRBD1 (6 bases). Trimming shortened V by 6 bases and J by 7 bases, and 19 bases separated the two germline ends. CDR1 and CDR2 (germline): MNHEY, SVGAGI. The CDR3 runs 15 residues. CDR3 residues: CASRAFLGAGQPQHF. CDR3 bases: TGTGCCAGCAGAGCTTTTTTGGGGGCAGGACAGCCCCAGCATTTT.

The genes are TRBV7-2 and TRBJ2-3; D may be TRBD1 (5 bases). This CDR3 region has 14 residues. V lost 2 bases and J 2 bases, leaving 8 bases between the germline ends. Germline CDR1 is SGHTA and CDR2 is FQGNSA. The CDR3 nucleotides read TGTGCCAGCAGCTTAAGACAGATCACAGATACGCAGTATTTT. It is translated as CASSLRQITDTQYF.